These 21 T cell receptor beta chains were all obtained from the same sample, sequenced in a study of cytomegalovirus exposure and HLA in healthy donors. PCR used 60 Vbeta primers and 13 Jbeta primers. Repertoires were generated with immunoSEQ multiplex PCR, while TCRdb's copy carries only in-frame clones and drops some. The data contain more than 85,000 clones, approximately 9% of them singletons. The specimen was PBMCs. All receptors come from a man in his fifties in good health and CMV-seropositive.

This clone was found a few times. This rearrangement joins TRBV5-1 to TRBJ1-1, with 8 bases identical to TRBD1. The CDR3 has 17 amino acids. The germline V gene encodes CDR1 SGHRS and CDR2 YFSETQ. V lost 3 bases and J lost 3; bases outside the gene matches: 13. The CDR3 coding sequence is TGCGCCAGCAGCTGGACAGGGTCGTACTACTCGGACACTGAAGCTTTCTTT. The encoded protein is CASSWTGSYYSDTEAFF.

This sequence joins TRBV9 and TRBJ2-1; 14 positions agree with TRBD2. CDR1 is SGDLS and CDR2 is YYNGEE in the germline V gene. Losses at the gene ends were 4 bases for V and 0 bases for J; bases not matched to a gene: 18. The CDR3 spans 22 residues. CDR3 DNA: TGTGCCAGCAGCCCGCGCCCCCTGACTAGCGGGAGGGTAGTGTCCTCCTACAATGAGCAGTTCTTC. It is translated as CASSPRPLTSGRVVSSYNEQFF.

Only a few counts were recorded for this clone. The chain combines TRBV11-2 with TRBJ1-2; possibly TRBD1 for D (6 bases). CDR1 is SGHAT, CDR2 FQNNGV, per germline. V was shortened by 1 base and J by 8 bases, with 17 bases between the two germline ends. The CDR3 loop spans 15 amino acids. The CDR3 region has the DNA TGTGCCAGCAGCTTAGTTACAGGGCGCAGTATAGGCTACACCTTC. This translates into CASSLVTGRSIGYTF.

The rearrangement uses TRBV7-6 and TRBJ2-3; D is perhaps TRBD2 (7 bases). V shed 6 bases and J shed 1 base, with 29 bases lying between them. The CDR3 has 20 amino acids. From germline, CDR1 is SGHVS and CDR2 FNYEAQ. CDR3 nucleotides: TGTGCCAGCAGTCTGATGGTGTCAGGGGAGGAAGCGGGGCGCACAGATACGCAGTATTTT. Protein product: CASSLMVSGEEAGRTDTQYF.

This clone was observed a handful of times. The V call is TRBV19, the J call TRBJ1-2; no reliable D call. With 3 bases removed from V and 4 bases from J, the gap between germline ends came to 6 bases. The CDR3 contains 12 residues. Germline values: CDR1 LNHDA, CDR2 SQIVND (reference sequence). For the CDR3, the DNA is TGTGCCAGTAGTATTGGGCCCTATGGCTACACCTTC. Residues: CASSIGPYGYTF. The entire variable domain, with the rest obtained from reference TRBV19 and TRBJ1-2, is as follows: DGGITQSPKYLFRKEGQNVTLSCEQNLNHDAMYWYRQDPGQGLRLIYYSQIVNDFQKGDIAEGYSVSREKKESFPLTVTSAQKNPTAFYLCASSIGPYGYTFGSGTRLTVV.

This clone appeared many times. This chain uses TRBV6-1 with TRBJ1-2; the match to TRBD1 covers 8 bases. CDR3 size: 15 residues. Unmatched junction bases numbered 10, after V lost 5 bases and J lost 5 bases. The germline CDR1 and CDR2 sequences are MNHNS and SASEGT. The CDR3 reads CASSPTGGLLYGYTF. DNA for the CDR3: TGTGCCAGCAGTCCTACAGGGGGGCTGTTGTATGGCTACACCTTC.

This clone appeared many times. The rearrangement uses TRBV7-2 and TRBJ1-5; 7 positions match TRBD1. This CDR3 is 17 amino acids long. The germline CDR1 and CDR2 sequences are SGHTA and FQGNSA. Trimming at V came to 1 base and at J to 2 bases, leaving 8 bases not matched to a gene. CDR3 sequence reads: CASSLEGGRKGNQPQHF. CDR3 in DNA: TGTGCCAGCAGCTTAGAAGGGGGCCGGAAGGGCAATCAGCCCCAGCATTTT.

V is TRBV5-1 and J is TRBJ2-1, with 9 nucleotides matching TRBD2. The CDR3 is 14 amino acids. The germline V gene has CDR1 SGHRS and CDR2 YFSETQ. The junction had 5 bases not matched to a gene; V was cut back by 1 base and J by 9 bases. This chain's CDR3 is CASSLTSGYPEQFF. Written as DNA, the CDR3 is TGCGCCAGCAGCTTGACTAGCGGGTACCCTGAGCAGTTCTTC.

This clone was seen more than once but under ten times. The CDR3 region has the DNA TGCGCCAGCAGCTTGGAGTCCCGGTCCACCTACGAGCAGTACTTC. It specifies CASSLESRSTYEQYF. V usage is TRBV5-1 and J usage is TRBJ2-7; unclear D gene. Germline V lookup: CDR1 SGHRS, CDR2 YFSETQ. There are 15 residues in the CDR3. The ends were cut back, 0 bases at V and 2 bases at J, with 12 bases in the middle.

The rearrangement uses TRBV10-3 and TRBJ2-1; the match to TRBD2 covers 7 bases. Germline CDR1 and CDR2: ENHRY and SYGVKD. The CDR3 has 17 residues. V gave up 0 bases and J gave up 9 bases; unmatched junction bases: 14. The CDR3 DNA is TGTGCCATCAGTGAGTCCCAATTGGCTAGCGGTTGGGGTGAGCAGTTCTTC. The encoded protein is CAISESQLASGWGEQFF.

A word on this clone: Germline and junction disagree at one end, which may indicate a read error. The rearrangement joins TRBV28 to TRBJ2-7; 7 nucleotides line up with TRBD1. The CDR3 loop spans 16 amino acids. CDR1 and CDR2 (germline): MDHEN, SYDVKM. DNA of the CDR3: TGTGCCAACAGTTTATGGGGTGGGACAGTAGAATACGAGCAGTACTTC. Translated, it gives CANSLWGGTVEYEQYF.

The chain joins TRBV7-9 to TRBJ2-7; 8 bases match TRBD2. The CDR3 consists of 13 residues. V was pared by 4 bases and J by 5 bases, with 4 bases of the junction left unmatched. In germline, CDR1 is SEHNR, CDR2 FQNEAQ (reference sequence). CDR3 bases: TGTGCCAGCAGCTGGGCCGGGAGGGACGAGCAGTACTTC. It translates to CASSWAGRDEQYF.

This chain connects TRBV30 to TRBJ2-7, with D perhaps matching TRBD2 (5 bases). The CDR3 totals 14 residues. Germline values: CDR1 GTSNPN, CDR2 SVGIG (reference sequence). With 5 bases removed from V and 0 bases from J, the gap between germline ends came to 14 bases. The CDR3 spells CAWGLSGFSYEQYF. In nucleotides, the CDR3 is TGTGCCTGGGGTTTAAGCGGCTTCTCCTACGAGCAGTACTTC.

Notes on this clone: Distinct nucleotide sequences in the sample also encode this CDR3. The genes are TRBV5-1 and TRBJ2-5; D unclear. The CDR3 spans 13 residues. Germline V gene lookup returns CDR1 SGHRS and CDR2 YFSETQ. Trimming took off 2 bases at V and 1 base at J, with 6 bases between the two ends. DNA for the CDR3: TGCGCCAGCAGCTTAATCCTCCAAGAGACCCAGTACTTC. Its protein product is CASSLILQETQYF.

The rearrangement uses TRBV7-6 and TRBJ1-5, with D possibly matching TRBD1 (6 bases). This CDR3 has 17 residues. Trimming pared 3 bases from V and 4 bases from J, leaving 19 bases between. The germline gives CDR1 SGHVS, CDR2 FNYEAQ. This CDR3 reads CASSLLEGTRRNQPQHF. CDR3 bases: TGTGCCAGCAGCTTGCTTGAGGGGACACGTCGTAATCAGCCCCAGCATTTT.

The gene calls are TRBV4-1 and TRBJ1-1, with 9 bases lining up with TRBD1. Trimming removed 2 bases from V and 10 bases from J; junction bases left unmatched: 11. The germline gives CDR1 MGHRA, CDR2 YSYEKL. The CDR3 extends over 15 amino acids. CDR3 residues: CASSQPWTGVVTAFF. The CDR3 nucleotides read TGCGCCAGCAGCCAACCTTGGACAGGGGTCGTTACAGCTTTCTTT.

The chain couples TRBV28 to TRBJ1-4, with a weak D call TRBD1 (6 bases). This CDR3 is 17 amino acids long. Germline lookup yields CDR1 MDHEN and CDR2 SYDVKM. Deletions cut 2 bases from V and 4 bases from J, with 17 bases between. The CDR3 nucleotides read TGTGCCAGCAGTTTACGTCGGGGGGCGCAGGTTAATGAAAAACTGTTTTTT. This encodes CASSLRRGAQVNEKLFF.

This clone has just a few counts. The CDR3 DNA follows: TGTGCCAGCAGTACTAGACAACCGACAGGGGACCTGGGGGGGCAGTACTTC. It translates to CASSTRQPTGDLGGQYF. This chain uses TRBV27 with TRBJ2-7; 8 bases agree with TRBD1. The CDR3 contains 17 residues. Trimming removed 5 bases from V and 9 bases from J; junction bases left unmatched: 21. Germline CDR1 and CDR2: MNHEY and SMNVEV (reference sequence).

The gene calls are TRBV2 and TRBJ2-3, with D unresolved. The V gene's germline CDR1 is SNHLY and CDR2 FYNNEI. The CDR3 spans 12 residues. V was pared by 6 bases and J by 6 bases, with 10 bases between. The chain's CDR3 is CASRPGRDTQYF. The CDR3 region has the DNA TGTGCCAGCAGACCGGGTCGGGATACGCAGTATTTT.

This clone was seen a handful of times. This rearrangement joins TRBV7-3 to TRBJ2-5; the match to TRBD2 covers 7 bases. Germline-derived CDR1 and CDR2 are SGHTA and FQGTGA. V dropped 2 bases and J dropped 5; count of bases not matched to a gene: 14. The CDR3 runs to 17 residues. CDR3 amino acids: CASSLRGRETVVETQYF. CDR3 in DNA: TGTGCCAGCAGCTTACGCGGGAGAGAGACCGTGGTGGAGACCCAGTACTTC.

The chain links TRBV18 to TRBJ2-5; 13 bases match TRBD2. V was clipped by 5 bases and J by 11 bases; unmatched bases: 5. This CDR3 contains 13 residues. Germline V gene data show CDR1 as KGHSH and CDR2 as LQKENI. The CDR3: CASSSGTSGEQYF. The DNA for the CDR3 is TGTGCCAGCTCAAGCGGGACTAGCGGGGAGCAGTACTTC.